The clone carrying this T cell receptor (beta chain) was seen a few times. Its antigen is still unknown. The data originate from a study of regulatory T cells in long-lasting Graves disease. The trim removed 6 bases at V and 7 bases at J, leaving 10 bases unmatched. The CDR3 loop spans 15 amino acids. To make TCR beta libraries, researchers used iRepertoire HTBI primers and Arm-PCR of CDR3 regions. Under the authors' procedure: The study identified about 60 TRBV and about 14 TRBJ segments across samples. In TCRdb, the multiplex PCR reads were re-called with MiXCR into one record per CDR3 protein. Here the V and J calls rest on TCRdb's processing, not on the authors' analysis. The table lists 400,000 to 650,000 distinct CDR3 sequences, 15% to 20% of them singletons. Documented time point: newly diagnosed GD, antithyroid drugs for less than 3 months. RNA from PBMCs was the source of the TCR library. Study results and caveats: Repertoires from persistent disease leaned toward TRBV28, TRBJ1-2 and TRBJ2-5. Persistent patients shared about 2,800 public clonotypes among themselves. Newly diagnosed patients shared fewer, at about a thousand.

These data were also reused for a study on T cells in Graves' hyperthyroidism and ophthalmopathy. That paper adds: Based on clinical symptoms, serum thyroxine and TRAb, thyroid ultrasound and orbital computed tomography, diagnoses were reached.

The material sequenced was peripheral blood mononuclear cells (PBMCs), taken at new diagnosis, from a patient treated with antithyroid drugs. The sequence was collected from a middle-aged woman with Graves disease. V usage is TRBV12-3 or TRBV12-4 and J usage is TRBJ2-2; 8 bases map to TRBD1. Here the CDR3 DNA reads TGTGCCAGCAGATACTCAGGGGGCGCGAGCGGGGAGCTGTTTTTT. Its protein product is CASRYSGGASGELFF.